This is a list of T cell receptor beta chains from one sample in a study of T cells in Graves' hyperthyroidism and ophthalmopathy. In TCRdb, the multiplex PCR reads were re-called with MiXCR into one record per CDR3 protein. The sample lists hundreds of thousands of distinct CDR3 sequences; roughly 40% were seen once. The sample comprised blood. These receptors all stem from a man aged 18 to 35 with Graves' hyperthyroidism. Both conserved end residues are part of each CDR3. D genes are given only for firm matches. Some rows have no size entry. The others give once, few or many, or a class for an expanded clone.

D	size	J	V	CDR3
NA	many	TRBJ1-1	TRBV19	CASIGTGRWTEAFF
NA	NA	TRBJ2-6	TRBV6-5	CASSYDTYSGANVLTF
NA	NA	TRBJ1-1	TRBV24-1	CATSARVGRGNTEAFF
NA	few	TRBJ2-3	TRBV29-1	CSVGGVEVTDTQYF
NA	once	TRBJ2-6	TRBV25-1	CASSAFNPSGANVLTF
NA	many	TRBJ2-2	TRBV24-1	CATSDPDSANTGELFF
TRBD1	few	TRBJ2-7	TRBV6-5	CASSYSPSSGGWAYEQYF
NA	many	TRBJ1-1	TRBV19	CASKWELHTEAFF
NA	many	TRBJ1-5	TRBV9	CASSVEAGNQPQHF
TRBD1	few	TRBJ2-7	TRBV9	CASSKTGSHYEQYF
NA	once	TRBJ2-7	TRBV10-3	CAISEGSEEQYF
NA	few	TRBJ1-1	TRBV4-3	CASSQEGENTEAFF
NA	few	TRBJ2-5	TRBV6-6	CASSYSGTPQETQYF
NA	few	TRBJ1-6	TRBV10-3	CASTWGPGVNSPLHF
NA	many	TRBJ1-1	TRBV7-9	CASSFHSPGALAEAFF